This TCR beta chain appears in the sequencing data of a study of metastatic and nonmetastatic thyroid tumors. Study-level background: Repertoires were compared across blood and tumor or nodule tissue from malignant and benign thyroid patients. Study-wide points: Significantly greater TCR beta diversity was reportedly found in malignant thyroid tumors than in benign nodules (in blood and tumor).

Germline CDR1 reads MNHEY; CDR2 reads SMNVEV (reference sequence). The V end was cut by 3 bases, the J end by 1 base, with 7 bases between. This CDR3 spans 14 amino acids. About this clone itself: Its specificity is unknown.

Among the patients, none had received any treatment before thyroid surgery. In the original analysis: A classifier of distant metastasis in papillary thyroid cancer was built from CDR3 differences (across clinicopathological groups). TCRdb redid the clone calls on the PCR reads using MiXCR. Here the V and J calls rest on TCRdb's processing, not on the authors' analysis. The sample holds 20,000 to 25,000 clones; approximately 10% are singletons and the top ten take 25% to 30%. The sample was blood. The clonotype comes from a female donor with papillary thyroid cancer or a benign thyroid nodule (not recorded which). Some clones in this sample may be carry-over from other donors' samples. The rearrangement links TRBV27 to TRBJ1-5; D is ambiguous. The CDR3: CASSFGRSNQPQHF. The CDR3 region has the DNA TGTGCCAGCAGTTTCGGGCGGAGCAATCAGCCCCAGCATTTT.